The 8 T cell receptor beta chains below come from one sample, sequenced in a study of T cells after yellow fever vaccination. TCRdb re-called the 5' RACE reads through MiXCR, storing one row per CDR3 protein. This table has fewer than 500,000 distinct CDR3 sequences, 18% appearing once. Source: PBMCs, taken before the yellow fever booster vaccination. These receptors originate from a man younger than 35 who received the YFV17D yellow fever vaccine.

The chain joins TRBV6-5 to TRBJ2-6; no clear D gene. This CDR3 is built from 14 residues. Germline CDR1 reads MNHEY; CDR2 reads SVGAGI. V dropped 2 bases and J dropped 2 bases, with 4 bases sitting between them. CDR3 DNA sequence: TGTGCCAGCAGTTACCTGGCTGGGGCCAACGTCCTGACTTTC. This translates into CASSYLAGANVLTF.

This rearrangement joins TRBV5-6 to TRBJ2-1, with 7 nucleotides matching TRBD1. The CDR3 sequence is 14 residues long. Germline V gives CDR1 SGHDT, CDR2 YYEEEE. Trimming cost V 3 bases and J 3 bases; bases outside gene matches: 3. For the CDR3, the DNA is TGTGCCAGCAGCTACCGGGACAGCTACAATGAGCAGTTCTTC. It encodes CASSYRDSYNEQFF.

About this clonotype: At one end, the junction sequence differs from germline, possibly due to a read error. The chain carries TRBV11-3 and TRBJ2-3; 8 bases align to TRBD2. Germline lookup yields CDR1 SGHNT and CDR2 YENEEA. The CDR3 contains 16 residues. CDR3 bases: TGTGCCAGCAGCCTAGAACCGGGACTAGGCACAGATACGCAGTATTTT. Protein: CASSLEPGLGTDTQYF. The full variable domain, its missing parts supplied by reference TRBV11-3 and TRBJ2-3, is EAGVVQSPRYKIIEKKQPVAFWCNPISGHNTLYWYLQNLGQGPELLIRYENEEAVDDSQLPKDRFSAERLKGVDSTLKIQPAELGDSAVYLCASSLEPGLGTDTQYFGPGTRLTVL.

This clonotype showed up just a few times. This sequence joins TRBV29-1 and TRBJ1-1, with a weak D call TRBD1 (6 bases). Germline lookup yields CDR1 SQVTM and CDR2 ANQGSEA. The CDR3 loop spans 15 amino acids. V was shortened by 3 bases and J by 0 bases, with 14 bases between the two germline ends. CDR3 region: CSVEEGRGMNTEAFF. As DNA, the CDR3 is TGCAGCGTTGAGGAAGGCAGGGGTATGAACACTGAAGCTTTCTTT. Complete variable domain (other parts from reference TRBV29-1 and TRBJ1-1): SAVISQKPSRDICQRGTSLTIQCQVDSQVTMMFWYRQQPGQSLTLIATANQGSEATYESGFVIDKFPISRPNLTFSTLTVSNMSPEDSSIYLCSVEEGRGMNTEAFFGQGTRLTVV.

This clonotype has only a few counts. The chain is built from TRBV9 and TRBJ2-5, with unresolved D. Germline loops: CDR1 SGDLS, CDR2 YYNGEE. The V end was cut by 3 bases, the J end by 2 bases, with 5 bases between. This CDR3 contains 12 residues. CDR3 amino acids: CASSGPQETQYF. Written as DNA, the CDR3 is TGTGCCAGCAGCGGACCACAAGAGACCCAGTACTTC.

This clonotype showed up just a few times. V gene TRBV19 combines with J gene TRBJ2-1; 9 nucleotides match TRBD1. Trimming cost V 0 bases and J 10 bases; bases outside gene matches: 1. The CDR3 contains 13 residues. The V gene's germline CDR1 is LNHDA and CDR2 SQIVND (reference sequence). In DNA, the CDR3 is TGTGCCAGTAGTATAGAGGGACAGGGAGAGCAGTTCTTC. This gives the protein CASSIEGQGEQFF.

This clonotype has more than one count but fewer than ten. The V and J genes are TRBV4-2 and TRBJ1-3, with 7 positions matching TRBD1. V lost 2 bases to trimming and J lost 0 bases; unmatched junction nucleotides: 7. The CDR3 length is 17 residues. CDR1 and CDR2 from the germline V gene are LGHNA and YNFKEQ. The CDR3: CASSQHNQGVSGNTIYF. The CDR3 bases are TGTGCCAGCAGCCAACATAACCAGGGGGTCTCTGGAAACACCATATATTTT.

The chain combines TRBV6-6 with TRBJ1-5; no firm D call. The CDR3 contains 12 residues. CDR1 MNHNY and CDR2 SVGAGI come from the germline V gene (reference sequence). V gave up 2 bases and J gave up 5 bases, with 4 bases separating them. CDR3 sequence reads: CASSYGDQPQHF. The DNA for the CDR3 is TGTGCCAGCAGTTACGGGGATCAGCCCCAGCATTTT.